Following are 22 T cell receptor beta chains from one sample sequenced in a study of blood T cell repertoires in COVID-19. The table came from immunoSEQ multiplex PCR; TCRdb's copy has only in-frame clones and leaves some out. Seen here are 140,000 or so clones, 65% to 85% observed once, and the top ten hold over 8.5%. The sample consisted of peripheral blood. These TCRs come from a man aged 50 to 60 with active or convalescent COVID-19.

The chain is built from TRBV10-3 and TRBJ1-1, with unresolved D. Looked up from germline, CDR1 is ENHRY and CDR2 is SYGVKD. V lost 0 bases and J lost 0, with 11 bases in between. The CDR3 is 16 amino acids. DNA for the CDR3: TGTGCCATCAGTGAGTCAGACTTCAACTTGAACACTGAAGCTTTCTTT. This codes for CAISESDFNLNTEAFF.

The sample holds many counts of this clone. The J gene is TRBJ2-2, the V gene TRBV27; D unresolved. Germline CDR1 reads MNHEY; CDR2 reads SMNVEV (reference sequence). This CDR3 region has 13 residues. V was clipped by 4 bases and J by 1 base, with 4 bases between them. The CDR3 region has the DNA TGTGCCAGCAGTTGGCAGAACACCGGGGAGCTGTTTTTT. Translating gives CASSWQNTGELFF.

The gene calls are TRBV9 and TRBJ2-1; 7 bases line up with TRBD1. Per the germline V gene, CDR1 is SGDLS and CDR2 is YYNGEE. This CDR3 is built from 14 residues. Germline trimming cut 3 bases from V and 2 bases from J; bases unmatched to any gene: 2. The CDR3 loop is CASSADRAYNEQFF. The CDR3 DNA follows: TGTGCCAGCAGCGCAGACAGGGCCTACAATGAGCAGTTCTTC.

This sequence joins TRBV29-1 and TRBJ2-7; a weak D match, TRBD2 (5 bases). Germline loops: CDR1 SQVTM, CDR2 ANQGSEA. Trimming took off 2 bases at V and 4 bases at J, with 6 bases between the two ends. CDR3 length: 11 amino acids. CDR3 amino acids: CSVESGYEQYF. CDR3 nucleotide sequence: TGCAGCGTTGAATCGGGGTACGAGCAGTACTTC.

The CDR3 DNA reads as TGCGCCAGCAGCTTGGGCAAGGAGTACCGGTGGCAGCCCCAGCATTTT. This sequence encodes CASSLGKEYRWQPQHF. V gene TRBV5-1 combines with J gene TRBJ1-5; D remains ambiguous. This CDR3 comprises 16 residues. Germline CDR1 and CDR2: SGHRS and YFSETQ. V dropped 0 bases and J dropped 7 bases, with 17 bases sitting between them.

This clone came up a few times. The chain combines TRBV7-2 with TRBJ1-4; TRBD1 aligns across 7 bases. The CDR3 has 15 amino acids. The V segment lost 3 bases and the J segment 8 bases; nucleotides outside the gene matches: 9. Germline V CDR1 and CDR2: SGHTA, FQGNSA. The chain's CDR3 is CASSLRTGLAEKLFF. CDR3 nucleotide sequence: TGTGCCAGCAGCTTGCGGACAGGTCTAGCCGAAAAACTGTTTTTT.

This chain uses TRBV15 with TRBJ2-7; perhaps TRBD2 as D (5 bases). Germline CDR1 LNHNV, CDR2 YYDKDF (reference sequence). Trimming took off 5 bases at V and 0 bases at J, with 8 bases between the two ends. This CDR3 region has 13 residues. The CDR3 DNA is TGTGCCACCAGCCCGGGAACCTCCTACGAGCAGTACTTC. Its protein is CATSPGTSYEQYF.

CDR3: CASSSRTSGNHEQFF. The DNA of the CDR3 is TGTGCCAGCAGCTCCCGGACTAGCGGGAACCATGAGCAGTTCTTC. The rearrangement links TRBV9 to TRBJ2-1, with TRBD2 matching 12 bases. This CDR3 has 15 amino acids. V shed 4 bases, J shed 8 bases, and the junction held 7 bases outside the gene matches. From germline, CDR1 is SGDLS and CDR2 YYNGEE.

This chain links TRBV5-1 with TRBJ2-5; 8 bases match TRBD1. The CDR3 is made up of 16 amino acids. Per the germline V gene, CDR1 is SGHRS and CDR2 is YFSETQ. V trimming: 4 bases; J trimming: 2 bases; junction bases outside the gene matches: 10. This CDR3 is CASSPDRGGLQETQYF. CDR3 DNA: TGCGCCAGCAGCCCTGACAGGGGCGGGTTACAAGAGACCCAGTACTTC.

V usage is TRBV28 and J usage is TRBJ1-2; maybe TRBD1 (6 bases). CDR1 is MDHEN and CDR2 is SYDVKM in the germline V gene. Trimming took off 6 bases at V and 8 bases at J, with 13 bases between the two ends. The CDR3 length is 12 residues. Written as DNA, the CDR3 is TGTGCCAGCAGGGGAGATACAGGGGGCTACACCTTC. Translated, it gives CASRGDTGGYTF.

The chain has TRBV6-5 and TRBJ2-2; 9 nucleotides agree with TRBD2. Per the germline V gene, CDR1 is MNHEY and CDR2 is SVGAGI. After removal of 4 bases from V and 5 bases from J, the junction contained 5 bases not matched to a gene. The CDR3 is 15 amino acids. DNA for the CDR3: TGTGCCAGCAGTTGGGTAGCGGGAGAAACCGGGGAGCTGTTTTTT. Protein: CASSWVAGETGELFF.

This clone has only one observation. This sequence joins TRBV11-2 and TRBJ2-3; no reliable D call. Trimming removed 0 bases from V and 6 bases from J, with 10 bases in between. Germline CDR1 SGHAT, CDR2 FQNNGV. CDR3 length: 14 residues. The CDR3 nucleotides are TGTGCCAGCAGCTTAGACTGGCAGGCGGATACGCAGTATTTT. Translation gives CASSLDWQADTQYF.

The chain employs TRBV28 and TRBJ2-1; weak D call: TRBD2 (6 bases). The V end lost 2 bases, the J end lost 7 bases, and 6 bases lay between the germline ends. CDR3 length equals 12 residues. CDR1 is MDHEN and CDR2 is SYDVKM in the germline V gene. The CDR3, as DNA: TGTGCCAGCAGTTTAGGGGGGAATGAGCAGTTCTTC. It yields the protein CASSLGGNEQFF.

The chain recombines TRBV18 with TRBJ1-1, with TRBD1 matching 10 bases. Looked up from germline, CDR1 is KGHSH and CDR2 is LQKENI. The CDR3 runs to 14 residues. The V gene end was trimmed by 4 bases and the J gene end by 2 bases; junction bases not matched to a gene: 1. In DNA form, the CDR3 reads TGTGCCAGCTCACGGGACAGGGGAAACACTGAAGCTTTCTTT. Translating it yields CASSRDRGNTEAFF.

On this clone itself: The junction departs from the called germline gene at one end, perhaps through a read error. This chain links TRBV27 with TRBJ1-4, with D possibly TRBD1 on 5 matching bases. Germline V gene lookup returns CDR1 MNHEY and CDR2 SMNVEV (reference sequence). This CDR3 spans 14 amino acids. CDR3 in amino acids: CASSLSGTREKLFF. The CDR3, as DNA: TGTGCCAGCAGCTTATCCGGGACTCGTGAAAAACTGTTTTTT. Supplemented by reference TRBV27 and TRBJ1-4, the full variable domain reads EAQVTQNPRYLITVTGKKLTVTCSQNMNHEYMSWYRQDPGLGLRQIYYSMNVEVTDKGDVPEGYKVSRKEKRNFPLILESPSPNQTSLYFCASSLSGTREKLFFGSGTQLSVL.

V and J are TRBV11-2 and TRBJ2-5, with D maybe TRBD2 (6 bases). V was pared by 5 bases and J by 1 base, with 14 bases between. Looked up from germline, CDR1 is SGHAT and CDR2 is FQNNGV. This CDR3 has 15 amino acids. In nucleotides, the CDR3 is TGTGCCAGCAGCCCTCCGGGACTGCTCCAAGAGACCCAGTACTTC. Amino acid sequence: CASSPPGLLQETQYF.

The chain joins TRBV7-7 to TRBJ2-1, with 14 bases that match TRBD2. Trimming took 6 bases from V and 7 from J; bases not matched to a gene: 14. The CDR3 runs 18 residues. The germline gives CDR1 SSHAT, CDR2 FNYEAQ (reference sequence). The DNA for the CDR3 is TGTGCCAGCAGGTCGACTAGCGGGAGGGCGTTAAATGAGAATGAGCAGTTCTTC. It specifies CASRSTSGRALNENEQFF.

The J gene is TRBJ1-2, the V gene TRBV27, with D perhaps matching TRBD1 (5 bases). Germline V CDR1 and CDR2: MNHEY, SMNVEV (reference sequence). Deletions cut 7 bases from V and 0 bases from J, with 9 bases between. This CDR3 spans 13 amino acids. Here the CDR3 reads CASTRTPNYGYTF. In DNA, the CDR3 is TGTGCCAGCACAAGGACACCTAACTATGGCTACACCTTC.

The chain recombines TRBV19 with TRBJ2-6; D gene ambiguous. Germline lookup yields CDR1 LNHDA and CDR2 SQIVND (reference sequence). V was pared by 6 bases and J by 4 bases, with 7 bases between. CDR3 length: 13 residues. DNA of the CDR3: TGTGCCAGTAGAAACTCAGGGGCCAACGTCCTGACTTTC. It specifies CASRNSGANVLTF.

The rearrangement links TRBV5-1 to TRBJ2-3; D is unclear. Germline CDR1 reads SGHRS; CDR2 reads YFSETQ. Trimming cost V 0 bases and J 2 bases, with 7 bases left between them. The CDR3 has 14 residues. This CDR3 reads CASSLGRFTDTQYF. Here the CDR3 DNA reads TGCGCCAGCAGCTTGGGTAGATTCACAGATACGCAGTATTTT.

The chain recombines TRBV28 with TRBJ1-4; TRBD1 agrees at 12 bases. J was trimmed by 4 bases and V by 6 bases; bases with no gene match: 9. This CDR3 contains 17 residues. Germline V gene sequence: CDR1 MDHEN, CDR2 SYDVKM. The CDR3 protein is CASRVGTGGEGNEKLFF. CDR3 sequence (DNA): TGTGCCAGCAGGGTAGGGACAGGGGGCGAAGGTAATGAAAAACTGTTTTTT. Using reference TRBV28 and TRBJ1-4 for the parts outside the CDR3, the full variable domain is DVKVTQSSRYLVKRTGEKVFLECVQDMDHENMFWYRQDPGLGLRLIYFSYDVKMKEKGDIPEGYSVSREKKERFSLILESASTNQTSMYLCASRVGTGGEGNEKLFFGSGTQLSVL.

This clone has only a few counts. The gene calls are TRBV19 and TRBJ1-2; D possibly corresponds to TRBD1 (6 bases). The CDR3 has 15 amino acids. Germline V gene lookup returns CDR1 LNHDA and CDR2 SQIVND (reference sequence). The V end was cut by 1 base, the J end by 5 bases, with 14 bases between. The CDR3: CASSIGHREWYGYTF. The CDR3 DNA is TGTGCCAGTAGTATAGGACACAGGGAGTGGTATGGCTACACCTTC.